The 11 T cell receptor beta chains presented below share a single source sample, sequenced in a study of CD8 T cells in Susac syndrome. Reverse transcription of roughly 0.5 to 1 ug RNA used random hexamers. TCRdb reprocessed the immunoSEQ multiplex PCR reads with MiXCR, giving one entry per CDR3 protein. The data hold about 180,000 distinct CDR3 sequences, with over 90% observed a single time. The sequencing sample was made of CD4+ T cells from PBMCs. These receptors came from a human donor with Susac syndrome.

V gene TRBV14 combines with J gene TRBJ1-4; D is possibly TRBD1 (5 bases). CDR3 size: 16 residues. Germline loops: CDR1 SGHDN, CDR2 FVKESK. Trimming took 0 bases from V and 5 from J, leaving 13 bases between them. The CDR3 DNA is TGTGCCAGCAGCCAAGATCGAAGCAGGGCGAATGAAAAACTGTTTTTT. As protein: CASSQDRSRANEKLFF.

The chain employs TRBV18 and TRBJ2-7, with D tentatively TRBD1 (5 bases). The CDR3 length is 15 residues. Trimming removed 0 bases from V and 3 bases from J, with 12 bases in between. Per the germline V gene, CDR1 is KGHSH and CDR2 is LQKENI. CDR3 region: CASSPPVGHFYEQYF. The DNA for the CDR3 is TGTGCCAGCTCACCACCGGTCGGACACTTCTACGAGCAGTACTTC.

The chain joins TRBV30 to TRBJ2-5, with D tentatively TRBD2 (5 bases). Trimming left V 0 bases short and J 5 bases short, with 10 bases between. CDR3 length: 13 amino acids. Looked up from germline, CDR1 is GTSNPN and CDR2 is SVGIG (reference sequence). The CDR3 DNA sequence: TGTGCCTGGAGTGTATTGAGGACTGAGACCCAGTACTTC. Protein sequence: CAWSVLRTETQYF. The full variable domain, its missing parts supplied by reference TRBV30 and TRBJ2-5, is SQTIHQWPATLVQPVGSPLSLECTVEGTSNPNLYWYRQAAGRGLQLLFYSVGIGQISSEVPQNLSASRPQDRQFILSSKKLLLSDSGFYLCAWSVLRTETQYFGPGTRLLVL.

CDR3 in amino acids: CATSDYSGPQHF. For the CDR3, the DNA is TGTGCCACCAGTGACTACAGTGGGCCCCAGCATTTT. This sequence joins TRBV24-1 and TRBJ1-5; D is uncertain. The germline V gene encodes CDR1 KGHDR and CDR2 SFDVKD. The CDR3 sequence is 12 residues long. The ends were cut back, 4 bases at V and 9 bases at J, with 9 bases in the middle.

This chain's CDR3 is CAWSGGGEQPQHF. In DNA form, the CDR3 reads TGTGCCTGGAGTGGCGGAGGGGAACAGCCCCAGCATTTT. The chain is built from TRBV30 and TRBJ1-5; D may be TRBD1 (5 bases). CDR1 and CDR2 from the germline V gene are GTSNPN and SVGIG (reference sequence). This CDR3 is 13 amino acids long. V gave up 1 base and J gave up 7 bases, with 11 bases separating them.

This sequence joins TRBV6-5 and TRBJ2-3; the D is unclear. The CDR3 length is 11 residues. CDR1 is MNHEY and CDR2 is SVGAGI in the germline V gene. V was pared by 5 bases and J by 5 bases, with 5 bases between. The CDR3 sequence: CASSDRDTQYF. CDR3 sequence (DNA): TGTGCCAGCAGTGATCGAGATACGCAGTATTTT.

The chain joins TRBV30 to TRBJ2-7, with D uncertain. In germline, CDR1 is GTSNPN, CDR2 SVGIG (reference sequence). The V and J ends lost 4 bases and 7 bases respectively, with 17 bases between them. This CDR3 has 13 amino acids. CDR3 residues: CAWMKASSSEQYF. The CDR3 DNA reads as TGTGCCTGGATGAAAGCTTCCTCTAGTGAGCAGTACTTC. Supplemented by reference TRBV30 and TRBJ2-7, the full variable domain reads SQTIHQWPATLVQPVGSPLSLECTVEGTSNPNLYWYRQAAGRGLQLLFYSVGIGQISSEVPQNLSASRPQDRQFILSSKKLLLSDSGFYLCAWMKASSSEQYFGPGTRLTVT.

This clonotype was counted only a few times. The chain recombines TRBV7-2 with TRBJ2-1; TRBD2 aligns across 7 bases. Germline V CDR1 and CDR2: SGHTA, FQGNSA. This CDR3 comprises 14 residues. V shed 3 bases, J shed 5 bases, and the junction held 4 bases outside the gene matches. For the CDR3, the DNA is TGTGCCAGCAGCTTGGCGGGAGCCCACAATGAGCAGTTCTTC. Translating gives CASSLAGAHNEQFF.

CDR3 loop: CASSVSSYQETQYF. In DNA form, the CDR3 reads TGTGCCAGCAGCGTCAGTTCGTACCAAGAGACCCAGTACTTC. This rearrangement joins TRBV9 to TRBJ2-5; unclear D gene. Germline values: CDR1 SGDLS, CDR2 YYNGEE. Trimming cost V 2 bases and J 0 bases, with 8 bases left between them. The CDR3 sequence is 14 residues long.

The chain is built from TRBV2 and TRBJ2-3; 11 nucleotides match TRBD2. Germline V gene lookup returns CDR1 SNHLY and CDR2 FYNNEI. V was clipped by 5 bases and J by 2 bases; unmatched bases: 6. The CDR3 runs 16 residues. The CDR3 reads CASSSGTSGYTDTQYF. The CDR3 nucleotides read TGTGCCAGCAGTTCGGGGACTAGCGGCTACACAGATACGCAGTATTTT.

This sequence joins TRBV6-6 and TRBJ2-7; 13 nucleotides match TRBD2. The V segment lost 6 bases and the J segment 5 bases; nucleotides outside the gene matches: 7. Germline V CDR1 and CDR2: MNHNY, SVGAGI (reference sequence). CDR3 length equals 15 residues. CDR3 loop: CASSKGLAGKNEQYF. CDR3 nucleotide sequence: TGTGCCAGCAGCAAGGGACTAGCGGGGAAAAACGAGCAGTACTTC.